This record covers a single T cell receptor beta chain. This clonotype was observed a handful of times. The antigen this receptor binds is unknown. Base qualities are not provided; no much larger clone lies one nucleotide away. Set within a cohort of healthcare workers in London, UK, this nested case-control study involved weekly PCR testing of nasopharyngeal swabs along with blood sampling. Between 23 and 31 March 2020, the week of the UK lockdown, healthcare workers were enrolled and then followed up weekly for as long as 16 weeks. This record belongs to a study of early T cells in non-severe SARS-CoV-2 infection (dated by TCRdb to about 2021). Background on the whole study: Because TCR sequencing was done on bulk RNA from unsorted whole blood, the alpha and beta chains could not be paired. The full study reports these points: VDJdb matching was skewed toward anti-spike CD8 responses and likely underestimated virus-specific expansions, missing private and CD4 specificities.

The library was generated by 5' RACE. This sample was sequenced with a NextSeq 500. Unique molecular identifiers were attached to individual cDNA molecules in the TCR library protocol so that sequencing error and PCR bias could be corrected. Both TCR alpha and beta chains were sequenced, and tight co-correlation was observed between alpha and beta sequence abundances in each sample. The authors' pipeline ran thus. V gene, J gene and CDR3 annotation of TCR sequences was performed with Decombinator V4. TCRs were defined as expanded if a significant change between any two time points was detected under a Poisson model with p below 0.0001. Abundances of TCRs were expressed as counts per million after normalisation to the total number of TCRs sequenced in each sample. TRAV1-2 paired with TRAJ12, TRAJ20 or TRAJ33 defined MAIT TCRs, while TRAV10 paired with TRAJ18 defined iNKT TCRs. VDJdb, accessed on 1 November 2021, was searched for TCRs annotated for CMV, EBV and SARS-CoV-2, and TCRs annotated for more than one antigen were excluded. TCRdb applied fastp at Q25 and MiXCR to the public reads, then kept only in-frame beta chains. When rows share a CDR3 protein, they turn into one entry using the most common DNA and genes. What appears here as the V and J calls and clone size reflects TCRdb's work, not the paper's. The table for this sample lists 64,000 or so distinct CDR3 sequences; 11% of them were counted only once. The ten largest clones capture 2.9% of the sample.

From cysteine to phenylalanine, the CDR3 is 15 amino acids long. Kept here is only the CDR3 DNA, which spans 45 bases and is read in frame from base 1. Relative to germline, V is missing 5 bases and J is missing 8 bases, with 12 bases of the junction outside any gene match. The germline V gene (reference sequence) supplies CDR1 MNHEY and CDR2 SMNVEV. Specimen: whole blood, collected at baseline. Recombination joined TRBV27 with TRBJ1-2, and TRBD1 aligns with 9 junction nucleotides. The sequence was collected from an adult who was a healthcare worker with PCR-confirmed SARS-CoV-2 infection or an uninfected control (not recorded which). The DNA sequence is TGTGCCAGCAGTACTCCGGGACAGGGCCCCAAAGGCTACACCTTC. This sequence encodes CASSTPGQGPKGYTF.